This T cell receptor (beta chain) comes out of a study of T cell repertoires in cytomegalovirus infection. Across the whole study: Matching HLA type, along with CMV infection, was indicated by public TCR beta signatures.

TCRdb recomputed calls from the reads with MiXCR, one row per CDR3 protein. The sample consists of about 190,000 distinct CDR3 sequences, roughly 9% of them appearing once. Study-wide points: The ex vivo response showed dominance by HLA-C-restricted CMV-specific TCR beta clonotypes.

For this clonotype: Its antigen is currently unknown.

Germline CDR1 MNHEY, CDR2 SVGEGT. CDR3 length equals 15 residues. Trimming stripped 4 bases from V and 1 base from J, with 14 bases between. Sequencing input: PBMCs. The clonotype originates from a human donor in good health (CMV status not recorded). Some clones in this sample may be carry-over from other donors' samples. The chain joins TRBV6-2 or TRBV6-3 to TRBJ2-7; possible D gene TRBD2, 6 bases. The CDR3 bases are TGTGCCAGCAGTTCCCGGAGTAGCGGATCCTACGAGCAGTACTTC. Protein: CASSSRSSGSYEQYF.